One sample yielded the 26 T cell receptor beta chains listed below, sequenced in a study of T cell responses to AZD1222 COVID-19 vaccine (dated by TCRdb to the early 2020s). Explained via the paper, the time point label denotes: about 28 days (+/-7) after the second vaccine dose. The protocol used for the library was the immunoSEQ multiplex PCR assay. The table comes from immuneACCESS by way of TCRdb, which keeps in-frame sequences with V and J called. Part of the clones is missing from these tables; in studies checked, under half for an unresolved V gene and the rest for unknown reasons. Within this sample are fewer than 110,000 clones, with more than 70% of them counted one time only. The top ten clones comprise roughly a tenth of the sample. The sample here was peripheral blood, taken 28 days after the second AZD1222 dose. The receptors shown here come from an adult who received the AZD1222 COVID-19 vaccine.

This clone was found once. This rearrangement joins TRBV7-8 to TRBJ2-3; D possibly matches TRBD1 or TRBD2 (5 bases each). Trimming took 3 bases from V and 3 from J, leaving 13 bases between them. The germline gives CDR1 SGHVS, CDR2 FQNEAQ. The length of the CDR3 is 15 residues. Written as DNA, the CDR3 is TGTGCCAGCAGCTTCCGGGACGCTGCTACAGATACGCAGTATTTT. This translates into CASSFRDAATDTQYF. Drawing the rest from reference TRBV7-8 and TRBJ2-3, the complete variable domain is GAGVSQSPRYKVAKRGQDVALRCDPISGHVSLFWYQQALGQGPEFLTYFQNEAQLDKSGLPSDRFFAERPEGSVSTLKIQRTQQEDSAVYLCASSFRDAATDTQYFGPGTRLTVL.

This chain links TRBV6-5 with TRBJ2-7; D gene ambiguous. Germline CDR1 is MNHEY and CDR2 is SVGAGI. CDR3 length: 12 amino acids. V lost 5 bases and J 6 bases, leaving 11 bases between the germline ends. The CDR3 DNA reads TGTGCCAGCAGTAACCCCGTCCCCGAGCAGTACTTC. The encoded protein is CASSNPVPEQYF.

The genes are TRBV29-1 and TRBJ2-7, with D perhaps matching TRBD2 (6 bases). The CDR3 has 13 amino acids. The V end lost 3 bases, the J end lost 0 bases, and 9 bases lay between the germline ends. Per germline, CDR1 SQVTM and CDR2 ANQGSEA. CDR3 protein: CSVDLGSSYEQYF. In DNA form, the CDR3 reads TGCAGCGTTGATCTCGGGAGCTCCTACGAGCAGTACTTC.

This rearrangement joins TRBV5-1 to TRBJ1-1; 7 nucleotides align to TRBD1. V lost 0 bases, J lost 10 bases, and 9 bases stayed unmatched. CDR1 SGHRS and CDR2 YFSETQ come from the germline V gene. This CDR3 has 14 residues. CDR3 nucleotides: TGCGCCAGCAGCTTGGGCCCCACAGGGGCAGGAGCTTTCTTT. Amino acid sequence: CASSLGPTGAGAFF.

The chain carries TRBV3-1 (or the pseudogene TRBV3-2) and TRBJ2-5; 9 nucleotides agree with TRBD1. After removal of 3 bases from V and 2 bases from J, the junction contained 4 bases not matched to a gene. The CDR3 runs to 15 residues. Germline V CDR1 and CDR2: LGHDT, YNNKEL (reference sequence). This CDR3 reads CASSQVTGGQETQYF. The DNA of the CDR3 is TGTGCCAGCAGCCAGGTGACAGGGGGGCAAGAGACCCAGTACTTC.

This clone has only a few counts. V is TRBV27 and J is TRBJ1-5; a weak D match, TRBD1 (5 bases). Looked up from germline, CDR1 is MNHEY and CDR2 is SMNVEV (reference sequence). This CDR3 is built from 17 residues. V was cut by 4 bases and J by 0 bases, with 16 bases left in between. The DNA for the CDR3 is TGTGCCAGCAGTTCTCCAGGGAGGAGCTATAGCAATCAGCCCCAGCATTTT. Translation gives CASSSPGRSYSNQPQHF.

The chain joins TRBV12-3 or TRBV12-4 to TRBJ2-7, with a possible D match to TRBD1 (5 bases). The CDR3 is 13 amino acids. Trimming left V 3 bases short and J 3 bases short, with 9 bases between. For the CDR3, the DNA is TGTGCCAGCAGTTTGGGCAGGGTCTACGAGCAGTACTTC. Amino acid sequence: CASSLGRVYEQYF.

The chain couples TRBV2 to TRBJ2-7; 9 bases fit TRBD1. Germline V gene data show CDR1 as SNHLY and CDR2 as FYNNEI. The CDR3 length is 14 residues. The J segment lost 4 bases and the V segment lost 4 bases, leaving 5 bases of the junction unmatched. This CDR3 reads CASSGTGVPYEQYF. The CDR3 nucleotides read TGTGCCAGCAGTGGGACAGGGGTCCCATACGAGCAGTACTTC. Looking up the rest from reference TRBV2 and TRBJ2-7 gives the full variable domain: EPEVTQTPSHQVTQMGQEVILRCVPISNHLYFYWYRQILGQKVEFLVSFYNNEISEKSEIFDDQFSVERPDGSNFTLKIRSTKLEDSAMYFCASSGTGVPYEQYFGPGTRLTVT.

This chain uses TRBV28 with TRBJ2-7; a weak D match, TRBD1 (5 bases). Germline V lookup: CDR1 MDHEN, CDR2 SYDVKM. V gave up 7 bases and J gave up 2 bases, with 15 bases separating them. CDR3 length: 14 residues. The CDR3 region has the DNA TGTGCCAGCAACTTCCCGGCAGGGCCCTACGAGCAGTACTTC. Translating gives CASNFPAGPYEQYF.

The CDR3 is CASTPGREGPTGELFF. CDR3 bases: TGTGCCAGCACTCCCGGGCGGGAGGGCCCCACCGGGGAGCTGTTTTTT. This chain links TRBV28 with TRBJ2-2; TRBD2 aligns across 9 bases. The CDR3 totals 16 residues. The germline gives CDR1 MDHEN, CDR2 SYDVKM. V trimming: 7 bases; J trimming: 4 bases; junction bases outside the gene matches: 10.

The V and J genes are TRBV3-1 (or the pseudogene TRBV3-2) and TRBJ2-5; D unresolved. The CDR3 is 13 residues long. V gave up 1 base and J gave up 4 bases, with 7 bases separating them. The V gene's germline CDR1 is LGHDT and CDR2 YNNKEL (reference sequence). The CDR3 loop is CASSQGEGETQYF. The CDR3 bases are TGTGCCAGCAGCCAAGGGGAAGGAGAGACCCAGTACTTC.

DNA for the CDR3: TGTGCCAGCCGGATCATGAACACTGAAGCTTTCTTT. Translation: CASRIMNTEAFF. The V gene is TRBV19, the J gene TRBJ1-1; D uncertain. The CDR3 loop spans 12 amino acids. Trimming removed 9 bases from V and 0 bases from J, with 8 bases in between. The germline CDR1 and CDR2 sequences are LNHDA and SQIVND (reference sequence).

In its sample, this clone was seen once. This chain connects TRBV5-1 to TRBJ1-1; D might be TRBD1 (5 bases). Trimming took 3 bases from V and 1 from J, leaving 10 bases between them. CDR1 SGHRS and CDR2 YFSETQ come from the germline V gene. The CDR3 is 14 residues long. The CDR3 loop is CASSSGAGNTEAFF. The CDR3 nucleotides read TGCGCCAGCAGCTCCGGGGCGGGGAACACTGAAGCTTTCTTT. Full variable domain (rest looked up from reference TRBV5-1 and TRBJ1-1): KAGVTQTPRYLIKTRGQQVTLSCSPISGHRSVSWYQQTPGQGLQFLFEYFSETQRNKGNFPGRFSGRQFSNSRSEMNVSTLELGDSALYLCASSSGAGNTEAFFGQGTRLTVV.

CDR3 amino acids: CSVVRTRPNNEQFF. In DNA, the CDR3 is TGCAGCGTTGTTCGGACTCGACCTAACAATGAGCAGTTCTTC. V gene TRBV29-1 combines with J gene TRBJ2-1, with D possibly being TRBD2 (5 bases). The V end was cut by 4 bases, the J end by 5 bases, with 15 bases between. Germline CDR1 reads SQVTM; CDR2 reads ANQGSEA. There are 14 residues in the CDR3.

This clone was detected only a few times. The DNA of the CDR3 is TGTGCCAGCAGTTCAGGGTCTCATAATTCACCCCTCCACTTT. This gives the protein CASSSGSHNSPLHF. The chain combines TRBV28 with TRBJ1-6; weak D call: TRBD1 (5 bases). V was trimmed by 4 bases and J by 5 bases, leaving 9 bases between them. The length of the CDR3 is 14 residues. The germline CDR1 and CDR2 sequences are MDHEN and SYDVKM.

J is TRBJ2-6 and V is TRBV5-4, with D possibly matching TRBD2 (5 bases). This CDR3 comprises 15 residues. V shed 5 bases and J shed 2 bases, with 11 bases lying between them. From germline, CDR1 is SGHNT and CDR2 YYREEE (reference sequence). CDR3 sequence reads: CASSRYGAGANVLTF. The CDR3, as DNA: TGTGCCAGCAGTCGTTACGGGGCTGGGGCCAACGTCCTGACTTTC.

This clone showed up just once. The chain carries TRBV4-1 and TRBJ2-7; 13 bases line up with TRBD2. The J segment lost 0 bases and the V segment lost 5 bases, leaving 4 bases of the junction unmatched. Germline V gene data show CDR1 as MGHRA and CDR2 as YSYEKL. The CDR3 totals 16 residues. The CDR3, as DNA: TGCGCCAGCAGCAAGGGACTAGCGGGACACTCCTACGAGCAGTACTTC. Residues: CASSKGLAGHSYEQYF.

The genes are TRBV6-5 and TRBJ2-6; D remains ambiguous. V lost 4 bases and J lost 0, with 4 bases in between. The CDR3 spans 14 residues. Germline V lookup: CDR1 MNHEY, CDR2 SVGAGI. The CDR3 spells CASSSHSGANVLTF. CDR3 nucleotides: TGTGCCAGCAGTTCTCACTCTGGGGCCAACGTCCTGACTTTC.

The chain combines TRBV5-1 with TRBJ2-3; 7 bases match TRBD1. Germline V lookup: CDR1 SGHRS, CDR2 YFSETQ. The CDR3 sequence is 14 residues long. V shed 4 bases, J shed 8 bases, and the junction held 10 bases outside the gene matches. This CDR3 is CASSVDRGQGTQYF. The DNA for the CDR3 is TGCGCCAGCAGCGTTGATAGGGGGCAAGGTACGCAGTATTTT.

The genes are TRBV6-5 and TRBJ2-1; perhaps TRBD1 as D (6 bases). The CDR3 is 14 amino acids. The V and J ends lost 6 bases and 0 bases respectively, with 9 bases between them. Germline CDR1 reads MNHEY; CDR2 reads SVGAGI. Written as DNA, the CDR3 is TGTGCCAGCAGACAGGGTAGCTCCTACAATGAGCAGTTCTTC. This sequence encodes CASRQGSSYNEQFF.

The chain links TRBV27 to TRBJ2-7; maybe TRBD1 (5 bases). The CDR3 runs to 13 residues. Germline V lookup: CDR1 MNHEY, CDR2 SMNVEV (reference sequence). Deletions cut 4 bases from V and 2 bases from J, with 9 bases between. DNA for the CDR3: TGTGCCAGCAGTTATACAGGAGCCTACGAGCAGTACTTC. Protein product: CASSYTGAYEQYF.

This clone was seen just once. This rearrangement joins TRBV12-3 or TRBV12-4 to TRBJ1-1; unclear D gene. The CDR3 loop spans 12 amino acids. V was clipped by 6 bases and J by 3 bases, with 8 bases between them. The CDR3: CASSYSYTEAFF. In nucleotides, the CDR3 is TGTGCCAGCAGCTACAGTTACACTGAAGCTTTCTTT.

V is TRBV18 and J is TRBJ2-7; D remains unclear. CDR1 is KGHSH, CDR2 LQKENI, per germline. V lost 3 bases, J lost 4 bases, and 10 bases lay in between. The CDR3 sequence is 13 residues long. CDR3 residues: CASSPYNSYEQYF. The CDR3 DNA follows: TGTGCCAGCTCACCGTATAACAGTTACGAGCAGTACTTC.

V and J are TRBV10-3 and TRBJ1-2; 7 positions match TRBD1. The ends lost 8 bases at V and 4 bases at J; junction bases unmatched: 13. CDR3 size: 15 residues. Germline assignment: CDR1 ENHRY and CDR2 SYGVKD. The CDR3 here is CAIFGTEGAVYGYTF. The CDR3 DNA is TGTGCCATCTTTGGGACCGAGGGGGCTGTCTATGGCTACACCTTC.

J is TRBJ2-7 and V is TRBV29-1; D might be TRBD1 or TRBD2, each matching 5 bases. V shed 7 bases and J shed 7 bases, with 23 bases lying between them. Germline V gives CDR1 SQVTM, CDR2 ANQGSEA. CDR3 size: 14 residues. The CDR3 sequence is CSAVRDPRLGEQYF. The CDR3 DNA follows: TGCAGCGCTGTCAGGGACCCCCGGTTGGGAGAGCAGTACTTC.

The chain carries TRBV11-1 and TRBJ2-5; D not certain. V gave up 0 bases and J gave up 5 bases, with 13 bases separating them. The CDR3 is 15 amino acids. Germline assignment: CDR1 SGHAT and CDR2 FQDESV (reference sequence). CDR3 loop: CASSLAPGLGETQYF. The CDR3, as DNA: TGTGCCAGCAGCTTAGCGCCGGGTCTAGGGGAGACCCAGTACTTC. Combining the CDR3 with reference TRBV11-1 and TRBJ2-5 gives the whole variable domain EAEVAQSPRYKITEKSQAVAFWCDPISGHATLYWYRQILGQGPELLVQFQDESVVDDSQLPKDRFSAERLKGVDSTLKIQPAELGDSAMYLCASSLAPGLGETQYFGPGTRLLVL.